This T cell receptor beta chain was found in a study of control samples from healthy donors and cancer patients. Sequenced by immunoSEQ multiplex PCR; TCRdb stores in-frame clones only, minus some. The table has about 120,000 clones, around 87% seen once. Between the trimmed V and J ends, which lost 4 bases and 0 bases, there was a span of 10 bases. This CDR3 has 16 amino acids. Germline V lookup: CDR1 SGHDN, CDR2 FVKESK. The receptor was isolated from a woman between 50 and 59 years old with colorectal cancer. Input material: PBMCs. The V and J genes are TRBV14 and TRBJ2-6; D not resolved. This CDR3 is CASSPHLSSGANVLTF. CDR3 DNA: TGTGCCAGCAGCCCGCACCTAAGCTCTGGGGCCAACGTCCTGACTTTC.